This entry lists 21 T cell receptor beta chains sequenced from one sample in a study of blood T cell repertoires in COVID-19. Generated by immunoSEQ multiplex PCR, the TCRdb table keeps only in-frame clones and is missing some. This table has about 210,000 clones, around 83% appearing once. The sequenced material came from peripheral blood. These receptors originate from a woman aged 45 to 65 with acute or convalescent COVID-19.

This rearrangement joins TRBV5-6 to TRBJ2-7; maybe TRBD1 (6 bases). The germline CDR1 and CDR2 sequences are SGHDT and YYEEEE. The CDR3 length is 16 residues. The V and J ends lost 6 bases and 2 bases respectively, with 21 bases between them. CDR3 in DNA: TGTGCCAGCACCCTCATCCGACTCAGGGGAACCTACGAGCAGTACTTC. This sequence encodes CASTLIRLRGTYEQYF.

This clone has only a few counts. This chain joins TRBV7-2 and TRBJ1-2, with D maybe TRBD1 (6 bases). CDR1 is SGHTA and CDR2 is FQGNSA in the germline V gene. Between the trimmed V and J ends, which lost 3 bases and 2 bases, there was a span of 7 bases. CDR3 length equals 13 residues. In DNA, the CDR3 is TGTGCCAGCAGCTTTCAGGGGAACTATGGCTACACCTTC. Amino acids: CASSFQGNYGYTF. Looking up the rest from reference TRBV7-2 and TRBJ1-2 gives the full variable domain: GAGVSQSPSNKVTEKGKDVELRCDPISGHTALYWYRQSLGQGLEFLIYFQGNSAPDKSGLPSDRFSAERTGGSVSTLTIQRTQQEDSAVYLCASSFQGNYGYTFGSGTRLTVV.

V and J are TRBV14 and TRBJ2-2; possibly TRBD1 for D (6 bases). Germline loops: CDR1 SGHDN, CDR2 FVKESK. Trimming stripped 5 bases from V and 4 bases from J, with 8 bases between. CDR3 length: 13 amino acids. CDR3 sequence reads: CASSGTRTGELFF. The CDR3 DNA is TGTGCCAGCAGCGGGACACGCACCGGGGAGCTGTTTTTT. Combining the CDR3 with reference TRBV14 and TRBJ2-2 gives the whole variable domain EAGVTQFPSHSVIEKGQTVTLRCDPISGHDNLYWYRRVMGKEIKFLLHFVKESKQDESGMPNNRFLAERTGGTYSTLKVQPAELEDSGVYFCASSGTRTGELFFGEGSRLTVL.

The chain carries TRBV2 and TRBJ2-7; 7 bases match TRBD1. Germline V gene data show CDR1 as SNHLY and CDR2 as FYNNEI. The CDR3 has 15 amino acids. With 2 bases clipped from V and 2 bases from J, the junction kept 6 bases outside the gene matches. DNA for the CDR3: TGTGCCAGCAGTGAATTGACAGGGCAGGCCTACGAGCAGTACTTC. Translation gives CASSELTGQAYEQYF.

The J gene is TRBJ2-1, the V gene TRBV28; 9 nucleotides line up with TRBD2. Germline-derived CDR1 and CDR2 are MDHEN and SYDVKM. V lost 9 bases and J lost 7; bases outside the gene matches: 7. This CDR3 has 13 amino acids. CDR3 nucleotides: TGTGCCAGTAGGCGGGGGGGGGTGAATGAGCAGTTCTTC. Translating it yields CASRRGGVNEQFF.

The J gene is TRBJ1-2, the V gene TRBV6-1, with unresolved D. This CDR3 has 13 residues. Germline CDR1 is MNHNS and CDR2 is SASEGT. The V end was cut by 1 base, the J end by 4 bases, with 7 bases between. The CDR3 reads CASSEDSLYGYTF. CDR3 sequence (DNA): TGTGCCAGCAGTGAAGACAGCCTCTATGGCTACACCTTC.

At least ten counts were recorded for this clone. V is TRBV28 and J is TRBJ1-2; D is uncertain. The germline V gene encodes CDR1 MDHEN and CDR2 SYDVKM. Trimming removed 1 base from V and 3 bases from J, with 15 bases in between. The CDR3 sequence is 16 residues long. The CDR3 nucleotides are TGTGCCAGCAGTTTATTTGCACAGTTTCACGACTATGGCTACACCTTC. Protein product: CASSLFAQFHDYGYTF.

This chain joins TRBV5-1 and TRBJ1-4; tentatively, D is TRBD1 (6 bases). Germline-derived CDR1 and CDR2 are SGHRS and YFSETQ. V gave up 4 bases and J gave up 1 base, with 11 bases separating them. This CDR3 comprises 15 residues. The CDR3 DNA follows: TGCGCCAGCAGCCTGACAGGTTTAACTAATGAAAAACTGTTTTTT. Its translation is CASSLTGLTNEKLFF.

The chain carries TRBV15 and TRBJ1-1, with TRBD1 matching 11 bases. With V trimmed by 2 bases and J by 6 bases, 8 bases remained unmatched. CDR3 length: 16 amino acids. CDR1 is LNHNV and CDR2 is YYDKDF in the germline V gene (reference sequence). The CDR3 DNA is TGTGCCACCAGCAGAATCGGGACAGGGGGGGTCCCTGAAGCTTTCTTT. It yields the protein CATSRIGTGGVPEAFF.

V is TRBV27 and J is TRBJ2-7, with 7 positions matching TRBD2. Per germline, CDR1 MNHEY and CDR2 SMNVEV (reference sequence). This CDR3 has 14 amino acids. V shed 2 bases and J 2 bases; nucleotides not matched to a gene: 3. The CDR3 nucleotides read TGTGCCAGCAGTTTAGGTGCGGGGGCCTACGAGCAGTACTTC. It is translated as CASSLGAGAYEQYF.

This chain connects TRBV14 to TRBJ1-2; tentative D call: TRBD1 (5 bases). This CDR3 contains 13 residues. Germline lookup yields CDR1 SGHDN and CDR2 FVKESK. V was pared by 0 bases and J by 8 bases, with 10 bases between. CDR3 DNA: TGTGCCAGCAGCCAAGATGGGACTCAAGGCTACACCTTC. Its translation: CASSQDGTQGYTF.

This chain connects TRBV7-6 to TRBJ1-6; D remains unclear. This CDR3 has 17 residues. CDR1 and CDR2 from the germline V gene are SGHVS and FNYEAQ. Trimming removed 5 bases from V and 11 bases from J, with 25 bases in between. The CDR3 coding sequence is TGTGCCAGCAGCCGGCGGGTGGGTTTCGAGCCATCGGCACCCCTCCACTTT. It codes for CASSRRVGFEPSAPLHF. Full variable domain (rest looked up from reference TRBV7-6 and TRBJ1-6): GAGVSQSPRYKVTKRGQDVALRCDPISGHVSLYWYRQALGQGPEFLTYFNYEAQQDKSGLPNDRFSAERPEGSISTLTIQRTEQRDSAMYRCASSRRVGFEPSAPLHFGNGTRLTVT.

The V call is TRBV24-1, the J call TRBJ2-3; 7 nucleotides match TRBD2. The CDR3 sequence is 14 residues long. Per the germline V gene, CDR1 is KGHDR and CDR2 is SFDVKD. J gave up 1 base and V 5 bases, and 2 bases lay outside the gene matches. In DNA form, the CDR3 reads TGTGCCACCAGTGTAGGGAGGGGCACAGATACGCAGTATTTT. Its translation is CATSVGRGTDTQYF.

V is TRBV10-3 and J is TRBJ1-4; D possibly corresponds to TRBD1 (6 bases). Germline V gene data show CDR1 as ENHRY and CDR2 as SYGVKD. The CDR3 loop spans 13 amino acids. V was trimmed by 6 bases and J by 8 bases, leaving 13 bases between them. CDR3 amino acids: CAISAGAEEKLFF. CDR3 DNA: TGTGCCATCAGCGCAGGGGCGGAGGAAAAACTGTTTTTT.

This clone was seen a handful of times. The chain joins TRBV5-1 to TRBJ2-2; D possibly corresponds to TRBD1 (5 bases). The CDR3 runs to 13 residues. Looked up from germline, CDR1 is SGHRS and CDR2 is YFSETQ. The V end was cut by 4 bases, the J end by 6 bases, with 10 bases between. CDR3 sequence (DNA): TGCGCCAGCAGCCCCCAGGGTGCCGGGGAGCTGTTTTTT. Encoded protein: CASSPQGAGELFF.

The J gene is TRBJ1-2, the V gene TRBV12-3 or TRBV12-4; tentative D call: TRBD1 (6 bases). The CDR3 has 13 residues. The ends were cut back, 5 bases at V and 4 bases at J, with 11 bases in the middle. The CDR3 here is CASSLRGVYGYTF. The CDR3 DNA sequence: TGTGCCAGCAGTCTCAGGGGTGTCTATGGCTACACCTTC.

The chain links TRBV24-1 to TRBJ2-2; possibly TRBD2 for D (5 bases). Trimming took off 4 bases at V and 8 bases at J, with 10 bases between the two ends. CDR1 KGHDR and CDR2 SFDVKD come from the germline V gene. The CDR3 totals 13 residues. The CDR3 is CATSEGSSGELFF. The CDR3 nucleotides read TGTGCCACCAGTGAGGGGAGCTCTGGGGAGCTGTTTTTT.

The chain is built from TRBV5-1 and TRBJ1-2; TRBD1 matches 7 bases. V shed 2 bases and J 6 bases; nucleotides not matched to a gene: 4. Per the germline V gene, CDR1 is SGHRS and CDR2 is YFSETQ. The CDR3 extends over 13 amino acids. CDR3 sequence (DNA): TGCGCCAGCAGCTTTAAGGGGGCGGATGGCTACACCTTC. Its protein is CASSFKGADGYTF. The variable domain in full, with the rest retrieved from reference TRBV5-1 and TRBJ1-2, is KAGVTQTPRYLIKTRGQQVTLSCSPISGHRSVSWYQQTPGQGLQFLFEYFSETQRNKGNFPGRFSGRQFSNSRSEMNVSTLELGDSALYLCASSFKGADGYTFGSGTRLTVV.

The V and J genes are TRBV14 and TRBJ2-1, with 10 bases aligning to TRBD2. Germline V gives CDR1 SGHDN, CDR2 FVKESK. The CDR3 is 15 amino acids. J lost 4 bases, V lost 6 bases, and 6 bases had no gene match. In nucleotides, the CDR3 is TGTGCCAGCAGTGGAACTAGCGGGATTTACAATGAGCAGTTCTTC. It encodes CASSGTSGIYNEQFF.

The chain joins TRBV5-1 to TRBJ1-1; unclear D gene. Germline CDR1 reads SGHRS; CDR2 reads YFSETQ. With 1 base removed from V and 3 bases from J, the gap between germline ends came to 7 bases. The CDR3 sequence is 13 residues long. As DNA, the CDR3 is TGCGCCAGCAGCTTGACAGTCGACACTGAAGCTTTCTTT. It encodes CASSLTVDTEAFF.

The V and J genes are TRBV28 and TRBJ2-7, with no clear D. Germline V gene data show CDR1 as MDHEN and CDR2 as SYDVKM. The CDR3 is made up of 16 amino acids. V lost 5 bases and J 2 bases, leaving 19 bases between the germline ends. The CDR3 bases are TGTGCCAGCAGTACCCCCCTTGCGACTCTCCCCTACGAGCAGTACTTC. Translated, it gives CASSTPLATLPYEQYF. The whole variable domain, filled in from reference TRBV28 and TRBJ2-7, reads DVKVTQSSRYLVKRTGEKVFLECVQDMDHENMFWYRQDPGLGLRLIYFSYDVKMKEKGDIPEGYSVSREKKERFSLILESASTNQTSMYLCASSTPLATLPYEQYFGPGTRLTVT.